This TCR beta chain was identified in a study of T cell responses to AZD1222 COVID-19 vaccine. Study-level results: Only a handful of AZD1222 recipients tested seropositive at baseline.

Comment on this clone: Its antigen is still unknown.

Germline CDR1 MNHEY, CDR2 SMNVEV (reference sequence). Trimming removed 0 bases from V and 2 bases from J; junction bases left unmatched: 3. CDR3 length equals 15 residues. Some clones are missing from TCRdb's copy, which holds only in-frame ones; the method was immunoSEQ multiplex PCR. Here the sample spans some 86,000 clones, about 90% being singletons. The clonotype comes from an adult in good health. The chain employs TRBV27 and TRBJ1-2; 7 bases match TRBD1. Sequencing was performed on peripheral blood, taken on day 0 of AZD1222 vaccination. As DNA, the CDR3 is TGTGCCAGCAGTTTATCCCCGACAGGGAACTATGGCTACACCTTC. This encodes CASSLSPTGNYGYTF.